Following are 14 T cell receptor beta chains from one sample sequenced in a study of OX40 agonist ivuxolimab in advanced cancers. Here immunoSEQ multiplex PCR was the method, and the copy in TCRdb shows in-frame clones only, minus some. The repertoire holds about 52,000 clones, with less than 90% as singletons. The input for sequencing was CD4+ or CD8+ T cells sorted from blood, taken in a trial of the OX40 agonist ivuxolimab. Every receptor here comes from an adult with an advanced solid tumor such as melanoma, head and neck, liver or kidney cancer.

This chain links TRBV27 with TRBJ2-7, with TRBD2 matching over 10 bases. The V gene end was trimmed by 6 bases and the J gene end by 2 bases; junction bases not matched to a gene: 7. This CDR3 spans 15 amino acids. The germline V gene encodes CDR1 MNHEY and CDR2 SMNVEV (reference sequence). CDR3 protein: CASRITSGATYEQYF. The CDR3 DNA follows: TGTGCCAGCAGGATAACTAGCGGGGCCACCTACGAGCAGTACTTC.

The chain recombines TRBV19 with TRBJ1-2; D uncertain. Trimming cost V 7 bases and J 4 bases, with 7 bases left between them. There are 11 residues in the CDR3. Germline V gene data show CDR1 as LNHDA and CDR2 as SQIVND (reference sequence). CDR3: CASKTAYGYTF. DNA for the CDR3: TGTGCCAGTAAGACCGCCTATGGCTACACCTTC.

The gene calls are TRBV19 and TRBJ1-1, with D unresolved. This CDR3 contains 16 residues. V was cut by 2 bases and J by 1 base, with 14 bases left in between. Germline CDR1 is LNHDA and CDR2 is SQIVND (reference sequence). Here the CDR3 DNA reads TGTGCCAGTAGTATATCGCAGGCCGGTAGGAACACTGAAGCTTTCTTT. It is translated as CASSISQAGRNTEAFF.

The chain combines TRBV11-2 with TRBJ2-5, with D perhaps matching TRBD1 (5 bases). The tail of the sequence fits TRBJ2-7 better, so the J call may be wrong. The length of the CDR3 is 17 residues. Germline CDR1 SGHAT, CDR2 FQNNGV. CDR3 residues: CASSLDLWAGWPHEQYF. CDR3 DNA sequence: TGTGCCAGCAGCTTAGATCTTTGGGCAGGGTGGCCTCACGAGCAGTACTTC.

This clone was found once. The chain links TRBV7-8 to TRBJ1-1; perhaps TRBD1 as D (6 bases). V gave up 0 bases and J gave up 7 bases, with 9 bases separating them. The CDR3 runs 13 residues. The germline V gene encodes CDR1 SGHVS and CDR2 FQNEAQ. The CDR3, as DNA: TGTGCCAGCAGCTTAGCAGGGGGGTTTGAAGCTTTCTTT. This codes for CASSLAGGFEAFF.

The chain employs TRBV5-6 and TRBJ1-6, with a weak D call TRBD1 (6 bases). V shed 2 bases and J shed 7 bases, with 10 bases lying between them. Germline V lookup: CDR1 SGHDT, CDR2 YYEEEE. The CDR3 has 14 amino acids. The CDR3 here is CASSLVQGNSPLHF. Here the CDR3 DNA reads TGTGCCAGCAGCTTAGTACAGGGCAATTCACCCCTCCACTTT.

This rearrangement joins TRBV19 to TRBJ1-5; maybe TRBD1 (5 bases). The CDR3 has 13 residues. V lost 5 bases and J 3 bases, leaving 8 bases between the germline ends. Germline CDR1 LNHDA, CDR2 SQIVND (reference sequence). CDR3 bases: TGTGCCAGTAGTGGGGGTGCCAATCAGCCCCAGCATTTT. It specifies CASSGGANQPQHF.

The chain has TRBV5-4 and TRBJ2-5; D not certain. Germline assignment: CDR1 SGHNT and CDR2 YYREEE (reference sequence). V lost 2 bases, J lost 4 bases, and 3 bases lay in between. The CDR3 runs to 11 residues. CDR3: CASSFGETQYF. The CDR3 DNA is TGTGCCAGCAGCTTCGGAGAGACCCAGTACTTC.

The V call is TRBV4-2, the J call TRBJ2-3; TRBD1 is a possible D gene (5 bases). The CDR3 spans 16 residues. Germline CDR1 reads LGHNA; CDR2 reads YNFKEQ. The V end was cut by 1 base, the J end by 0 bases, with 11 bases between. The CDR3 DNA sequence: TGTGCCAGCAGCCAAGCGGCCAGGGCTAGCACAGATACGCAGTATTTT. It codes for CASSQAARASTDTQYF.

The chain couples TRBV7-8 to TRBJ2-7; tentative D call: TRBD2 (7 bases). The V gene's germline CDR1 is SGHVS and CDR2 FQNEAQ. V lost 5 bases to trimming and J lost 2 bases, with 13 bases between them. This CDR3 region has 14 residues. As DNA, the CDR3 is TGTGCCAGCAGCGCAGGGGAGGGGACCTACGAGCAGTACTTC. As protein: CASSAGEGTYEQYF.

V and J are TRBV6-1 and TRBJ2-2, with unresolved D. CDR3 length equals 12 residues. CDR1 MNHNS and CDR2 SASEGT come from the germline V gene. Deletions cut 3 bases from V and 9 bases from J, with 8 bases between. CDR3 residues: CASSEFDRELFF. For the CDR3, the DNA is TGTGCCAGCAGTGAGTTCGACAGGGAGCTGTTTTTT.

This clone was seen once. The V and J genes are TRBV5-4 and TRBJ2-1; maybe TRBD1 (6 bases). The V end lost 9 bases, the J end lost 3 bases, and 10 bases lay between the germline ends. This CDR3 has 12 residues. Germline V lookup: CDR1 SGHNT, CDR2 YYREEE (reference sequence). CDR3 nucleotide sequence: TGTGCCACCACACAGGGCTACAATGAGCAGTTCTTC. This encodes CATTQGYNEQFF.

The rearrangement uses TRBV23-1 and TRBJ2-7; D possibly uses TRBD1 or TRBD2 (6 bases each). TRBV23-1 is labeled an ORF, and its function is uncertain. The CDR3 is made up of 14 amino acids. CDR3 protein: CVLRTAGQTVEQYF. In DNA form, the CDR3 reads TGCGTCCTAAGAACGGCGGGACAAACAGTCGAGCAGTACTTC.

This clone was detected only once. The chain couples TRBV11-1 to TRBJ2-5; TRBD2 is a possible D gene (5 bases). V lost 1 base and J lost 5, with 8 bases in between. Germline lookup yields CDR1 SGHAT and CDR2 FQDESV (reference sequence). CDR3 length: 13 residues. CDR3 region: CASSLVLEETQYF. The DNA of the CDR3 is TGTGCCAGCAGCTTAGTACTAGAGGAGACCCAGTACTTC.